One T cell receptor beta chain is described in this entry. The antigen remains unidentified. The V gene lost 5 bases and the J gene lost 2 bases, with 15 bases spanning the gap. CDR1 MGHDK and CDR2 SYGVNS come from the germline V gene. The CDR3 loop spans 15 amino acids. Repertoires were generated with immunoSEQ multiplex PCR, while TCRdb's copy carries only in-frame clones and drops some. The sample gives about 82,000 clones, around 82% of which show up once; roughly 19% is in the top ten. The sample originates from a study of T cells in localized non-small cell lung cancer. Study-level findings and limits: Adjacent lung tissue had a median roughly 62 of the top 100 clones found in the tumor.

The chain links TRBV25-1 to TRBJ1-1; D is uncertain. Material: PBMCs, obtained before any cancer treatment. This receptor was obtained from a man aged 35 to 69 with stage II squamous cell lung carcinoma. CDR3 amino acids: CASSRTVSLNTEAFF. CDR3 sequence (DNA): TGTGCCAGCAGTCGGACGGTTAGTCTTAACACTGAAGCTTTCTTT.